The subject of this entry is one T cell receptor beta chain. These data originate in a study of cytomegalovirus exposure and HLA in healthy donors. The PCR contained 60 Vbeta and 13 Jbeta primers. Generated by immunoSEQ multiplex PCR, the TCRdb table keeps only in-frame clones and is missing some. The table records 120,000 to 150,000 clones, 78% of them present only once. The material sequenced was PBMCs. The receptor was isolated from a male donor in good health and CMV-seronegative.

The CDR3 bases are TGTGCCTGGAGTGACAGATTCAATCAGCCCCAGCATTTT. Amino acid sequence: CAWSDRFNQPQHF. The rearrangement links TRBV30 to TRBJ1-5; the D is unclear. The ends were cut back, 1 base at V and 3 bases at J, with 7 bases in the middle. CDR1 is GTSNPN, CDR2 SVGIG, per germline (reference sequence). The CDR3 totals 13 residues.